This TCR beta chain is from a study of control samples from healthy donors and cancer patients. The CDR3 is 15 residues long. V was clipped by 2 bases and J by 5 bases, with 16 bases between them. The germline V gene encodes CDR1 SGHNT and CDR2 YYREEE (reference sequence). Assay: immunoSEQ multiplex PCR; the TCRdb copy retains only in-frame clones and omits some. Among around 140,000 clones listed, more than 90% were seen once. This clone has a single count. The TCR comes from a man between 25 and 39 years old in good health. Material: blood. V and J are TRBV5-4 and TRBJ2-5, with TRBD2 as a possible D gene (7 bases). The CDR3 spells CASSLVQGGGETQYF. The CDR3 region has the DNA TGTGCCAGCAGCTTAGTACAGGGAGGGGGGGAGACCCAGTACTTC.